These 10 T cell receptor beta chains share one sample of origin, sequenced in a study of T cells after yellow fever vaccination. TCRdb used MiXCR to reprocess the 5' RACE reads, holding one entry per CDR3 protein. The sample has more than 65,000 distinct CDR3 sequences, about 6% seen once. The source was CD4+ T cells sorted from PBMCs, collected more than 13 days after the first yellow fever vaccination. Every receptor here comes from a man between 18 and 29 years old who received the YFV17D yellow fever vaccine.

This clonotype came up many times. V and J are TRBV19 and TRBJ2-4, with D possibly being TRBD1 (6 bases). V lost 5 bases and J lost 1, with 9 bases in between. The CDR3 totals 14 residues. From germline, CDR1 is LNHDA and CDR2 SQIVND (reference sequence). The CDR3 DNA follows: TGTGCCAGTAGTCGGCAGGGGGCCAAAAACATTCAGTACTTC. Amino acid sequence: CASSRQGAKNIQYF. The entire variable domain, with the rest obtained from reference TRBV19 and TRBJ2-4, is as follows: DGGITQSPKYLFRKEGQNVTLSCEQNLNHDAMYWYRQDPGQGLRLIYYSQIVNDFQKGDIAEGYSVSREKKESFPLTVTSAQKNPTAFYLCASSRQGAKNIQYFGAGTRLSVL.

Note on this clonotype: The junction departs from the called germline gene at one end, perhaps through a read error. This sequence joins TRBV20-1 and TRBJ1-2; perhaps TRBD1 as D (6 bases). Germline CDR1 DFQATT, CDR2 SNEGSKA (reference sequence). The CDR3 consists of 16 residues. CDR3 protein: CSARSRDTTSKYGYTF. CDR3 bases: TGCAGTGCTAGGTCCCGGGACACTACTTCTAAGTATGGCTACACCTTC.

Turning to this clonotype: A much larger clone lies a single base off, so this may be a read error. The rearrangement uses TRBV4-2 and TRBJ1-2, with a weak D call TRBD1 (5 bases). From germline, CDR1 is LGHNA and CDR2 YNFKEQ. The CDR3 loop spans 14 amino acids. The CDR3 loop is CANSQVAGPGGYTF. CDR3 in DNA: TGTGCCAACAGCCAAGTCGCGGGGCCAGGTGGCTACACCTTC.

This clonotype has ten or more counts. The chain combines TRBV12-3 or TRBV12-4 with TRBJ2-5; D is perhaps TRBD1 or TRBD2 (6 bases each). The CDR3 covers 14 residues. V lost 3 bases and J 5 bases, leaving 13 bases between the germline ends. This CDR3 is CASSLRGGYETQYF. CDR3 bases: TGTGCCAGCAGTTTGAGAGGGGGGTATGAGACCCAGTACTTC.

This clonotype was counted many times. J is TRBJ1-1 and V is TRBV6-5; 8 nucleotides match TRBD1. The CDR3 is made up of 15 amino acids. Germline values: CDR1 MNHEY, CDR2 SVGAGI. J was trimmed by 1 base and V by 6 bases; bases with no gene match: 7. The DNA for the CDR3 is TGTGCCAGCAGACGGACAGGGACCAAGAACACTGAAGCTTTCTTT. Its protein is CASRRTGTKNTEAFF.

This clonotype showed up many times. This rearrangement joins TRBV5-6 to TRBJ2-2; a weak D match, TRBD1 (6 bases). The V end lost 3 bases, the J end lost 7 bases, and 16 bases lay between the germline ends. The CDR3 spans 15 residues. Germline V gene lookup returns CDR1 SGHDT and CDR2 YYEEEE. The CDR3 spells CASSYAQMGHGELFF. CDR3 DNA sequence: TGTGCCAGCAGCTATGCGCAGATGGGACACGGGGAGCTGTTTTTT.

This clonotype came up many times. The J gene is TRBJ2-3, the V gene TRBV11-2; no clear D. The germline V gene has CDR1 SGHAT and CDR2 FQNNGV. V lost 3 bases to trimming and J lost 1 base, with 5 bases between them. The CDR3 sequence is 13 residues long. The CDR3 sequence is CASSFSGTDTQYF. The DNA for the CDR3 is TGTGCCAGCAGCTTTTCCGGCACAGATACGCAGTATTTT.

This clonotype showed up many times. The chain joins TRBV5-1 to TRBJ1-5; D is unresolved. Germline V gene data show CDR1 as SGHRS and CDR2 as YFSETQ. This CDR3 comprises 14 residues. Trimming took 0 bases from V and 5 from J, leaving 9 bases between them. In nucleotides, the CDR3 is TGCGCCAGCAGCTTGGACGGGATCTATCAGCCCCAGCATTTT. It translates to CASSLDGIYQPQHF. Supplemented by reference TRBV5-1 and TRBJ1-5, the full variable domain reads KAGVTQTPRYLIKTRGQQVTLSCSPISGHRSVSWYQQTPGQGLQFLFEYFSETQRNKGNFPGRFSGRQFSNSRSEMNVSTLELGDSALYLCASSLDGIYQPQHFGDGTRLSIL.

This clonotype was seen many times. J is TRBJ2-5 and V is TRBV5-1; 9 positions match TRBD2. Germline trimming cut 6 bases from V and 2 bases from J; bases unmatched to any gene: 5. The CDR3 is 14 amino acids. The germline V gene has CDR1 SGHRS and CDR2 YFSETQ. CDR3 DNA sequence: TGCGCCAGCAACCCAGCGGGGGGTCAAGAGACCCAGTACTTC. Amino acids: CASNPAGGQETQYF.

This clonotype was counted at least ten times. The CDR3 protein is CSATNRRSSYNEQFF. The CDR3 DNA is TGCAGTGCTACCAACAGGCGAAGCTCCTACAATGAGCAGTTCTTC. The chain combines TRBV20-1 with TRBJ2-1; TRBD1 might be the D (5 bases). The V gene's germline CDR1 is DFQATT and CDR2 SNEGSKA (reference sequence). V lost 4 bases and J 0 bases, leaving 13 bases between the germline ends. This CDR3 contains 15 residues.